These 28 T cell receptor beta chains share one sample of origin, sequenced in a study of blood T cell repertoires in COVID-19. Generated by immunoSEQ multiplex PCR, the TCRdb table keeps only in-frame clones and is missing some. The sample records 35,000 to 50,000 clones, roughly 73% being singletons. Sequencing was performed on peripheral blood. These receptors were obtained from a man at least 80 years old with acute or convalescent COVID-19.

This clone was picked up a small number of times. The CDR3 loop is CASSAQGPATNEKLFF. The CDR3 DNA reads as TGTGCCAGCAGCGCACAGGGGCCAGCAACTAATGAAAAACTGTTTTTT. The chain recombines TRBV2 with TRBJ1-4; 7 positions agree with TRBD1. This CDR3 contains 16 residues. The ends lost 6 bases at V and 0 bases at J; junction bases unmatched: 7. Looked up from germline, CDR1 is SNHLY and CDR2 is FYNNEI.

This clone was counted at least ten times. This chain links TRBV21-1 with TRBJ2-7; TRBD2, as called in the table, went unchecked against the DNA. TRBV21-1 is tagged as a pseudogene. The CDR3 sequence is 15 residues long. CDR3 region: CASSKRREDPYEQYF. The CDR3 nucleotides read TGTGCCAGCAGCAAACGACGGGAGGACCCCTACGAGCAGTACTTC.

The rearrangement links TRBV4-1 to TRBJ2-2, with 7 bases matching TRBD2. The CDR3 is 17 amino acids. V lost 3 bases, J lost 1 base, and 8 bases stayed unmatched. Germline V lookup: CDR1 MGHRA, CDR2 YSYEKL. The CDR3 DNA reads as TGCGCCAGCAGCCAGACACAAGCGGGAAGGAACACCGGGGAGCTGTTTTTT. Translating it yields CASSQTQAGRNTGELFF.

This sequence joins TRBV29-1 and TRBJ2-1; 13 bases are a match to TRBD2. The CDR3 runs to 14 residues. The germline V gene encodes CDR1 SQVTM and CDR2 ANQGSEA. V lost 6 bases to trimming and J lost 7 bases; unmatched junction nucleotides: 6. The CDR3 region is CSVGLAGMANEQFF. Written as DNA, the CDR3 is TGCAGCGTGGGACTAGCGGGGATGGCAAATGAGCAGTTCTTC.

The V and J genes are TRBV4-2 and TRBJ2-7; 10 bases align to TRBD2. CDR3 size: 15 residues. CDR1 and CDR2 (germline): LGHNA, YNFKEQ. Trimming at V came to 2 bases and at J to 4 bases, leaving 5 bases not matched to a gene. CDR3 sequence reads: CASSQRASGSYEQYF. CDR3 coding DNA: TGTGCCAGCAGCCAAAGAGCTAGCGGGAGTTACGAGCAGTACTTC.

This chain links TRBV5-1 with TRBJ2-2; 13 positions match TRBD2. The CDR3 contains 17 residues. CDR1 is SGHRS, CDR2 YFSETQ, per germline. The trim removed 4 bases at V and 8 bases at J, leaving 11 bases unmatched. As DNA, the CDR3 is TGCGCCAGCAGCAGAACCGGGACTAGCGGGACATCTGGGGAGCTGTTTTTT. Protein: CASSRTGTSGTSGELFF. The whole variable domain, filled in from reference TRBV5-1 and TRBJ2-2, reads KAGVTQTPRYLIKTRGQQVTLSCSPISGHRSVSWYQQTPGQGLQFLFEYFSETQRNKGNFPGRFSGRQFSNSRSEMNVSTLELGDSALYLCASSRTGTSGTSGELFFGEGSRLTVL.

This rearrangement joins TRBV19 to TRBJ1-1; D unclear. The CDR3 runs 13 residues. Between the trimmed V and J ends, which lost 6 bases and 0 bases, there was a span of 8 bases. From germline, CDR1 is LNHDA and CDR2 SQIVND (reference sequence). This CDR3 is CASRERVNTEAFF. The CDR3 DNA sequence: TGTGCCAGTAGAGAGAGGGTGAACACTGAAGCTTTCTTT.

This chain connects TRBV6-1 to TRBJ2-7; D might be TRBD2 (5 bases). The CDR3 contains 14 residues. Germline V gene sequence: CDR1 MNHNS, CDR2 SASEGT. V lost 1 base, J lost 6 bases, and 13 bases lay in between. CDR3 nucleotide sequence: TGTGCCAGCAGTGAAGTTGGACTTTCAGGCGAGCAGTACTTC. Its translation: CASSEVGLSGEQYF.

This sequence joins TRBV5-1 and TRBJ2-1, with 11 bases fitting TRBD2. V was clipped by 4 bases and J by 7 bases; unmatched bases: 10. This CDR3 spans 16 amino acids. The V gene's germline CDR1 is SGHRS and CDR2 YFSETQ. The CDR3 DNA follows: TGCGCCAGCAGCCGCAGTCTAGCGGGAGGATTGAATGAGCAGTTCTTC. Protein sequence: CASSRSLAGGLNEQFF.

The rearrangement joins TRBV18 to TRBJ2-7; 9 nucleotides align to TRBD1. V shed 3 bases, J shed 3 bases, and the junction held 3 bases outside the gene matches. The CDR3 has 14 amino acids. Germline V CDR1 and CDR2: KGHSH, LQKENI. Here the CDR3 reads CASSPETGGYEQYF. The CDR3 coding sequence is TGTGCCAGCTCACCCGAGACAGGGGGCTACGAGCAGTACTTC.

The genes are TRBV29-1 and TRBJ1-2, with D unclear. Trimming left V 4 bases short and J 1 base short, with 7 bases between. The CDR3 is 12 amino acids. Per the germline V gene, CDR1 is SQVTM and CDR2 is ANQGSEA. The chain's CDR3 is CSVAEGNYGYTF. The CDR3 nucleotides read TGCAGCGTTGCGGAGGGTAACTATGGCTACACCTTC.

This clone was counted a few times. The CDR3 spells CASKLGSGANVLTF. The CDR3 DNA follows: TGTGCCAGCAAACTAGGTTCTGGGGCCAACGTCCTGACTTTC. The V and J genes are TRBV27 and TRBJ2-6, with a weak D call TRBD2 (5 bases). The CDR3 is 14 residues long. The V gene's germline CDR1 is MNHEY and CDR2 SMNVEV (reference sequence). Trimming stripped 7 bases from V and 1 base from J, with 8 bases between. Full variable domain (rest looked up from reference TRBV27 and TRBJ2-6): EAQVTQNPRYLITVTGKKLTVTCSQNMNHEYMSWYRQDPGLGLRQIYYSMNVEVTDKGDVPEGYKVSRKEKRNFPLILESPSPNQTSLYFCASKLGSGANVLTFGAGSRLTVL.

The rearrangement links TRBV24-1 to TRBJ2-7; 8 nucleotides line up with TRBD2. Trimming removed 7 bases from V and 3 bases from J; junction bases left unmatched: 22. Germline loops: CDR1 KGHDR, CDR2 SFDVKD. The CDR3 is 19 residues long. The CDR3 DNA is TGTGCCACCAGGACTGTTGGGGGGGCGGGTAGCGGGGCCTTCTACGAGCAGTACTTC. This codes for CATRTVGGAGSGAFYEQYF.

This clone was observed many times. This chain uses TRBV19 with TRBJ1-5, with TRBD1 as a possible D gene (6 bases). In germline, CDR1 is LNHDA, CDR2 SQIVND (reference sequence). The CDR3 loop spans 15 amino acids. Trimming left V 0 bases short and J 2 bases short, with 8 bases between. This CDR3 reads CASSIDQGRNQPQHF. The CDR3 coding sequence is TGTGCCAGTAGTATAGACCAGGGGCGCAATCAGCCCCAGCATTTT. The full variable domain, completed using reference TRBV19 and TRBJ1-5, is DGGITQSPKYLFRKEGQNVTLSCEQNLNHDAMYWYRQDPGQGLRLIYYSQIVNDFQKGDIAEGYSVSREKKESFPLTVTSAQKNPTAFYLCASSIDQGRNQPQHFGDGTRLSIL.

The gene calls are TRBV30 and TRBJ2-1; 11 nucleotides align to TRBD1. CDR1 and CDR2 from the germline V gene are GTSNPN and SVGIG (reference sequence). The CDR3 consists of 15 residues. J lost 7 bases, V lost 2 bases, and 7 bases had no gene match. The CDR3 spells CAWSFSGTGGNEQFF. CDR3 in DNA: TGTGCCTGGAGTTTCTCCGGGACAGGGGGGAATGAGCAGTTCTTC.

This clone appeared a few times. The genes are TRBV11-2 and TRBJ2-2, with 12 bases that match TRBD2. Germline V lookup: CDR1 SGHAT, CDR2 FQNNGV. The CDR3 length is 17 residues. V lost 5 bases to trimming and J lost 1 base; unmatched junction nucleotides: 5. CDR3 amino acids: CASSLRTSGKNTGELFF. In DNA, the CDR3 is TGTGCCAGCAGCCTAAGGACTAGCGGGAAGAACACCGGGGAGCTGTTTTTT. Supplemented by reference TRBV11-2 and TRBJ2-2, the full variable domain reads EAGVAQSPRYKIIEKRQSVAFWCNPISGHATLYWYQQILGQGPKLLIQFQNNGVVDDSQLPKDRFSAERLKGVDSTLKIQPAKLEDSAVYLCASSLRTSGKNTGELFFGEGSRLTVL.

The genes are TRBV7-6 and TRBJ2-1; tentative D call: TRBD2 (7 bases). There are 16 residues in the CDR3. Germline CDR1 SGHVS, CDR2 FNYEAQ. The germline V and J ends were trimmed by 0 bases and 1 base, with 10 bases remaining between them. DNA for the CDR3: TGTGCCAGCAGCTTAGCGCGGGGGCTATCCTACAATGAGCAGTTCTTC. As protein: CASSLARGLSYNEQFF.

The chain is built from TRBV7-2 and TRBJ1-6, with no clear D. Trimming removed 0 bases from V and 7 bases from J, with 13 bases in between. Germline assignment: CDR1 SGHTA and CDR2 FQGNSA. This CDR3 has 16 residues. CDR3 coding DNA: TGTGCCAGCAGCTTAGCGGCGCCTAGAGCGAATTCACCCCTCCACTTT. Amino acids: CASSLAAPRANSPLHF.

This clone was detected ten times or more. This sequence joins TRBV14 and TRBJ2-1, with a possible D match to TRBD1 (5 bases). The length of the CDR3 is 15 residues. In germline, CDR1 is SGHDN, CDR2 FVKESK. The V end was cut by 1 base, the J end by 3 bases, with 10 bases between. The CDR3 bases are TGTGCCAGCAGCCAAGGACAGACCTACTACAATGAGCAGTTCTTC. This sequence encodes CASSQGQTYYNEQFF.

V gene TRBV6-6 combines with J gene TRBJ1-1; perhaps TRBD1 as D (5 bases). Per the germline V gene, CDR1 is MNHNY and CDR2 is SVGAGI (reference sequence). V lost 5 bases and J lost 10, with 14 bases in between. The CDR3 has 12 residues. In nucleotides, the CDR3 is TGTGCCAGCAGTGGGATAGGGGTGCCAGCTTTCTTT. Amino acids: CASSGIGVPAFF.

This sequence joins TRBV9 and TRBJ2-3; 16 positions agree with TRBD2. The germline gives CDR1 SGDLS, CDR2 YYNGEE. The CDR3 contains 16 residues. The ends lost 4 bases at V and 6 bases at J; junction bases unmatched: 5. In nucleotides, the CDR3 is TGTGCCAGCAGCCCAGGGACTAGCGGGGGGGGCGATACGCAGTATTTT. Its protein is CASSPGTSGGGDTQYF.

In this sample, this clone turned up once. The chain has TRBV7-3 and TRBJ2-7; 10 bases are shared with TRBD1. The CDR3 is made up of 15 amino acids. V gave up 5 bases and J gave up 6 bases; unmatched junction bases: 10. Germline V gene data show CDR1 as SGHTA and CDR2 as FQGTGA. The CDR3 DNA is TGTGCCAGCAGCCTAAACCCGGGACAGGGGTTCGAGCAGTACTTC. Translation: CASSLNPGQGFEQYF.

The chain has TRBV28 and TRBJ1-4, with TRBD1 matching 10 bases. The CDR3 is made up of 17 amino acids. V shed 3 bases, J shed 7 bases, and the junction held 11 bases outside the gene matches. The V gene's germline CDR1 is MDHEN and CDR2 SYDVKM. The CDR3 loop is CASSFYGTGAGGEKLFF. The CDR3 DNA reads as TGTGCCAGCAGTTTTTATGGGACAGGGGCCGGGGGTGAAAAACTGTTTTTT.

The chain links TRBV27 to TRBJ1-4, with TRBD1 identical over 8 bases. CDR1 MNHEY and CDR2 SMNVEV come from the germline V gene (reference sequence). The CDR3 is made up of 15 amino acids. The trim removed 7 bases at V and 7 bases at J, leaving 11 bases unmatched. The CDR3 nucleotides read TGTGCCAGCAAGCCGACAGGGGAATTCGGTGAAAAACTGTTTTTT. It yields the protein CASKPTGEFGEKLFF.

The rearrangement joins TRBV7-9 to TRBJ1-5; the D gene is possibly TRBD1 (5 bases). The CDR3 runs 13 residues. Trimming took 1 base from V and 7 from J, leaving 8 bases between them. Germline V lookup: CDR1 SEHNR, CDR2 FQNEAQ (reference sequence). The DNA of the CDR3 is TGTGCCAGCAGCTTAGAGGGGAGGCAGCCCCAGCATTTT. Residues: CASSLEGRQPQHF.

The chain has TRBV19 and TRBJ2-7; a weak D match, TRBD2 (7 bases). The germline gives CDR1 LNHDA, CDR2 SQIVND (reference sequence). The CDR3 is 13 residues long. The V and J ends lost 5 bases and 9 bases respectively, with 17 bases between them. The CDR3 sequence: CASSVLSGEGQYF. CDR3 in DNA: TGTGCCAGTAGTGTGCTATCAGGGGAGGGGCAGTACTTC.

The CDR3 loop is CAISESGSTTTDTQYF. DNA of the CDR3: TGTGCCATCAGTGAGTCTGGGAGTACCACCACAGATACGCAGTATTTT. The chain combines TRBV10-3 with TRBJ2-3; D is perhaps TRBD2 (5 bases). The germline gives CDR1 ENHRY, CDR2 SYGVKD. This CDR3 contains 16 residues. Trimming left V 0 bases short and J 2 bases short, with 12 bases between.

This clone was observed a handful of times. The CDR3 does not end in the conserved phenylalanine or tryptophan, so this is likely a read error. The DNA is left out, because the CDR3 cannot be placed on it with certainty; the CDR3 is given as TCRdb lists it. The chain recombines TRBV28 with TRBJ1-5; the table's TRBD1 call for D was not verified on the DNA. Germline V gives CDR1 MDHEN, CDR2 SYDVKM. The CDR3 has 12 amino acids, counting both end residues. The CDR3 sequence: CASSLSTGFPLL.